This T cell receptor beta chain came from a study of blood T cell repertoires in COVID-19. As for the study in general: The study drew acute and convalescent COVID-19 samples from the United States, Italy and Spain.

The V and J ends lost 1 base and 7 bases, in that order; junction bases with no gene match: 8. The germline V gene has CDR1 SGHTA and CDR2 FQGNSA. The CDR3 sequence is 16 residues long. How the authors handled the data: Reference gene primer amplification yielded estimated nucleated cell counts. Here immunoSEQ multiplex PCR was the method, and the copy in TCRdb shows in-frame clones only, minus some. V, J and clone size are those of that table, while D and trimming were read from the DNA. The table lists about 48,000 clones, approximately 82% of them singletons. This sequence joins TRBV7-2 and TRBJ2-1; 9 nucleotides align to TRBD2. This TCR was recovered from a human donor in a cohort sampled during active COVID-19. Sequencing was carried out using peripheral blood. In DNA form, the CDR3 reads TGTGCCAGCAGCTTAGACTTTGCGGGGGGGTCGAATGAGCAGTTCTTC. Translating gives CASSLDFAGGSNEQFF.